The source of this TCR beta chain is a study of blood T cell repertoires in COVID-19. Study-wide context: Sources were T cells, B-cell-depleted T cells, or PBMCs; the material itself was cDNA or gDNA.

As processed by the authors: Nucleated cell counts were estimated from reference gene primer amplification. Clones were read by immunoSEQ multiplex PCR, and TCRdb kept only the in-frame ones, dropping some. That table furnishes V, J and clone size, whereas the DNA furnished D and trimming. The sample has fewer than 100,000 clones; roughly 80% are singletons. This TCR derives from a man between 45 and 60 years old with acute or convalescent COVID-19. Sequenced input: peripheral blood.

The CDR3 DNA sequence: TGCGCCAGCAGCTTGGCGGGCAGGGAATATGGCTACACCTTC. Translated: CASSLAGREYGYTF. The chain uses TRBV5-1 and TRBJ1-2; possible D gene TRBD1, 5 bases. The germline V and J ends were trimmed by 0 bases and 5 bases, with 11 bases remaining between them. The CDR3 is made up of 14 amino acids. CDR1 SGHRS and CDR2 YFSETQ come from the germline V gene.